The 32 T cell receptor beta chains below all came from one sample that was sequenced in a study of early T cells in non-severe SARS-CoV-2 infection. TCRdb reanalysed the 5' RACE reads using MiXCR and keeps one entry per CDR3 protein. The sample contains about 71,000 distinct CDR3 sequences, approximately 15% of which appear only once. Sequencing used whole blood. These TCRs come from an adult who was a healthcare worker with PCR-confirmed SARS-CoV-2 infection or an uninfected control (not recorded which).

This clonotype was found many times. CDR3 sequence reads: CSARIPGRGPHEQFF. CDR3 DNA: TGCAGTGCTAGGATCCCGGGACGAGGACCACATGAGCAGTTCTTC. This rearrangement joins TRBV20-1 to TRBJ2-1; either TRBD1 or TRBD2 may supply D (5 bases each). The V gene lost 3 bases and the J gene lost 8 bases, with 20 bases spanning the gap. Germline lookup yields CDR1 DFQATT and CDR2 SNEGSKA (reference sequence). The CDR3 is made up of 15 amino acids.

This clonotype appeared a few times. The rearrangement uses TRBV11-1 and TRBJ2-7; 7 bases line up with TRBD2. The junction had 5 bases not matched to a gene; V was cut back by 3 bases and J by 3 bases. The germline V gene has CDR1 SGHAT and CDR2 FQDESV (reference sequence). The CDR3 runs to 14 residues. The CDR3 loop reads CASSLNSGDYEQYF. The DNA for the CDR3 is TGTGCCAGCAGCTTGAACAGCGGGGACTACGAGCAGTACTTC.

The table lists this clonotype with a few counts. This chain links TRBV6-6 with TRBJ1-2; D not certain. CDR1 and CDR2 from the germline V gene are MNHNY and SVGAGI (reference sequence). The CDR3 is made up of 15 amino acids. Trimming shortened V by 0 bases and J by 4 bases, and 12 bases separated the two germline ends. The CDR3 DNA reads as TGTGCCAGCAGTTACTCGGCAATCACTTCCTATGGCTACACCTTC. This gives the protein CASSYSAITSYGYTF.

The chain has TRBV20-1 and TRBJ2-5, with 15 bases that match TRBD2. With 3 bases clipped from V and 3 bases from J, the junction kept 2 bases outside the gene matches. In germline, CDR1 is DFQATT, CDR2 SNEGSKA (reference sequence). The CDR3 totals 15 residues. For the CDR3, the DNA is TGCAGTGCTAGTGGACTAGCGGGGGGGAAAGAGACCCAGTACTTC. It translates to CSASGLAGGKETQYF.

This clonotype was counted only a few times. J is TRBJ1-5 and V is TRBV6-5, with 8 bases identical to TRBD1. V shed 6 bases, J shed 0 bases, and the junction held 4 bases outside the gene matches. Germline values: CDR1 MNHEY, CDR2 SVGAGI. The CDR3 is made up of 15 amino acids. CDR3 sequence reads: CASSLTGDSNQPQHF. CDR3 nucleotide sequence: TGTGCCAGCAGCCTGACAGGGGATAGCAATCAGCCCCAGCATTTT.

Ten or more counts support this clonotype. The rearrangement uses TRBV11-2 and TRBJ2-7; no reliable D call. CDR1 is SGHAT and CDR2 is FQNNGV in the germline V gene. Trimming pared 0 bases from V and 1 base from J, leaving 7 bases between. The CDR3 length is 14 residues. As DNA, the CDR3 is TGTGCCAGCAGCTTAGATCCTCCTTCCTACGAGCAGTACTTC. Its protein product is CASSLDPPSYEQYF.

Ten or more counts support this clonotype. The CDR3 sequence is CASSYTMMNTEAFF. Here the CDR3 DNA reads TGTGCCAGCAGTTACACGATGATGAACACTGAAGCTTTCTTT. The chain recombines TRBV6-5 with TRBJ1-1; D not resolved. There are 14 residues in the CDR3. Germline assignment: CDR1 MNHEY and CDR2 SVGAGI. V shed 2 bases and J shed 0 bases, with 7 bases lying between them.

The rearrangement links TRBV2 to TRBJ2-1; D ambiguous. The CDR3 consists of 11 residues. V lost 8 bases and J 8 bases, leaving 10 bases between the germline ends. In germline, CDR1 is SNHLY, CDR2 FYNNEI. The CDR3 DNA sequence: TGTGCCAGCCAACTGGGATATGAGCAGTTCTTC. Translation: CASQLGYEQFF.

This clonotype was observed a few times. The chain couples TRBV29-1 to TRBJ2-6; D gene uncertain. Germline-derived CDR1 and CDR2 are SQVTM and ANQGSEA. V lost 4 bases, J lost 0 bases, and 4 bases lay in between. This CDR3 is built from 13 residues. The CDR3 sequence is CSVADSGANVLTF. CDR3 in DNA: TGCAGCGTTGCAGACTCTGGGGCCAACGTCCTGACTTTC.

The gene calls are TRBV27 and TRBJ1-2; 9 bases align to TRBD1. The CDR3 runs to 15 residues. Trimming at V came to 5 bases and at J to 4 bases, leaving 8 bases not matched to a gene. Germline V lookup: CDR1 MNHEY, CDR2 SMNVEV (reference sequence). The CDR3 DNA follows: TGTGCCAGCAGTCTAGACAGGGGGGCCTTCTATGGCTACACCTTC. This translates into CASSLDRGAFYGYTF.

This clonotype came up a few times. The CDR3 region is CASGLPGQGRDTEAFF. The CDR3 nucleotides read TGTGCCAGCGGCCTACCGGGACAGGGGAGGGACACTGAAGCTTTCTTT. The V gene is TRBV28, the J gene TRBJ1-1; 10 bases align to TRBD1. Germline trimming cut 8 bases from V and 3 bases from J; bases unmatched to any gene: 12. The CDR3 spans 16 residues. Looked up from germline, CDR1 is MDHEN and CDR2 is SYDVKM.

This clonotype has ten or more counts. The chain employs TRBV7-2 and TRBJ2-7; 9 bases agree with TRBD2. The germline V gene encodes CDR1 SGHTA and CDR2 FQGNSA. After removal of 1 base from V and 2 bases from J, the junction contained 9 bases not matched to a gene. The CDR3 is 17 residues long. The CDR3 DNA is TGTGCCAGCAGCTTAGGGGCGGGGGGACTAGCCACCTACGAGCAGTACTTC. Translation gives CASSLGAGGLATYEQYF.

This clonotype was seen repeatedly, ten times or more. This chain links TRBV19 with TRBJ2-1; no clear D gene. The CDR3 covers 14 residues. CDR1 LNHDA and CDR2 SQIVND come from the germline V gene (reference sequence). Between the trimmed V and J ends, which lost 1 base and 4 bases, there was a span of 8 bases. In DNA, the CDR3 is TGTGCCAGTAGTATAGGGAGCGAGTACAATGAGCAGTTCTTC. It specifies CASSIGSEYNEQFF.

This clonotype was observed a few times. In nucleotides, the CDR3 is TGTGCCAGTGGGGGGAGCAATCAGCCCCAGCATTTT. Translating it yields CASGGSNQPQHF. The chain joins TRBV28 to TRBJ1-5; maybe TRBD1 (5 bases). The CDR3 is 12 amino acids. Trimming removed 9 bases at V and 1 base at J, with 7 bases between. Germline CDR1 MDHEN, CDR2 SYDVKM.

This clonotype has just a few counts. The genes are TRBV30 and TRBJ1-1; TRBD1 is a possible D gene (5 bases). The CDR3 runs to 13 residues. Deletions cut 2 bases from V and 3 bases from J, with 10 bases between. Looked up from germline, CDR1 is GTSNPN and CDR2 is SVGIG (reference sequence). As DNA, the CDR3 is TGTGCCTGGAGTACTCAGGGTCACACTGAAGCTTTCTTT. Residues: CAWSTQGHTEAFF.

About this clonotype: The junction departs from the called germline gene at one end, perhaps through a read error. The J gene is TRBJ1-2, the V gene TRBV5-6; 7 nucleotides align to TRBD1. This CDR3 spans 17 amino acids. CDR1 and CDR2 from the germline V gene are SGHDT and YYEEEE. DNA of the CDR3: TGTGTCAGCAGCTTGTGGGGGACAGTCGTAAGAAGGAACGGCTACACCTTC. Translating it yields CVSSLWGTVVRRNGYTF.

The chain couples TRBV3-1 to TRBJ2-3, with 12 bases lining up with TRBD2. This CDR3 region has 15 residues. The junction had 1 base not matched to a gene; V was cut back by 4 bases and J by 2 bases. CDR1 is LGHDT and CDR2 is YNNKEL in the germline V gene (reference sequence). The CDR3 nucleotides are TGTGCCAGCAGCCGGACTAGCGGGGACACAGATACGCAGTATTTT. It codes for CASSRTSGDTDTQYF.

The rearrangement uses TRBV12-3 or TRBV12-4 and TRBJ1-1, with D unresolved. The germline V and J ends were trimmed by 10 bases and 2 bases, with 20 bases remaining between them. The CDR3 runs 15 residues. CDR3 nucleotide sequence: TGTGCCACACCCTTATCGGGAGGGAGTAACACTGAAGCTTTCTTT. It translates to CATPLSGGSNTEAFF.

This chain connects TRBV4-3 to TRBJ2-3, with D unresolved. Germline assignment: CDR1 LGHNA and CDR2 YSLEER. This CDR3 spans 16 amino acids. Trimming pared 1 base from V and 5 bases from J, leaving 16 bases between. The CDR3 nucleotides are TGCGCCAGCAGCCAAGTCCGGTCTAGGGCTTTAGATACGCAGTATTTT. It is translated as CASSQVRSRALDTQYF.

J is TRBJ2-7 and V is TRBV7-8; D not resolved. The CDR3 length is 13 residues. CDR1 is SGHVS, CDR2 FQNEAQ, per germline. The V and J ends lost 5 bases and 0 bases respectively, with 8 bases between them. The CDR3 loop is CASSIQSSYEQYF. Here the CDR3 DNA reads TGTGCCAGCAGCATCCAGAGCTCCTACGAGCAGTACTTC. Using reference TRBV7-8 and TRBJ2-7 for the parts outside the CDR3, the full variable domain is GAGVSQSPRYKVAKRGQDVALRCDPISGHVSLFWYQQALGQGPEFLTYFQNEAQLDKSGLPSDRFFAERPEGSVSTLKIQRTQQEDSAVYLCASSIQSSYEQYFGPGTRLTVT.

The chain has TRBV10-3 and TRBJ2-3; 8 positions match TRBD2. This CDR3 is built from 13 residues. The germline CDR1 and CDR2 sequences are ENHRY and SYGVKD. The V gene end was trimmed by 7 bases and the J gene end by 2 bases; junction bases not matched to a gene: 2. Here the CDR3 reads CAINGGATDTQYF. The CDR3 bases are TGTGCCATCAACGGGGGGGCCACAGATACGCAGTATTTT.

This chain connects TRBV2 to TRBJ2-2; D is unresolved. From germline, CDR1 is SNHLY and CDR2 FYNNEI. CDR3 length equals 14 residues. Trimming took off 7 bases at V and 2 bases at J, with 11 bases between the two ends. The CDR3 region is CASNPQENTGELFF. The CDR3 region has the DNA TGTGCCAGCAACCCCCAGGAAAACACCGGGGAGCTGTTTTTT.

The V call is TRBV11-2, the J call TRBJ2-7; weak D call: TRBD1 (6 bases). V lost 4 bases to trimming and J lost 2 bases, with 15 bases between them. Germline-derived CDR1 and CDR2 are SGHAT and FQNNGV. The CDR3 totals 15 residues. The CDR3 loop reads CASSSPRGITYEQYF. CDR3 nucleotides: TGTGCCAGCAGCTCGCCTAGGGGGATAACCTACGAGCAGTACTTC.

This chain links TRBV29-1 with TRBJ2-3; possibly TRBD1 or TRBD2 for D (6 bases each). Trimming left V 4 bases short and J 4 bases short, with 12 bases between. The CDR3 contains 13 residues. The germline gives CDR1 SQVTM, CDR2 ANQGSEA. CDR3 residues: CSVAGAGSDTQYF. DNA of the CDR3: TGCAGCGTTGCGGGGGCCGGGTCAGATACGCAGTATTTT.

The rearrangement uses TRBV3-1 and TRBJ2-5; 9 nucleotides agree with TRBD2. The germline V gene encodes CDR1 LGHDT and CDR2 YNNKEL (reference sequence). This CDR3 contains 16 residues. Germline trimming cut 1 base from V and 6 bases from J; bases unmatched to any gene: 9. The CDR3 sequence: CASSQGVSGGTQTQYF. CDR3 sequence (DNA): TGTGCCAGCAGCCAAGGTGTGAGCGGGGGGACGCAGACCCAGTACTTC.

Worth noting for this clonotype: A much larger clone differs by one base, so this may be a read error. This chain joins TRBV25-1 and TRBJ1-1; 7 bases agree with TRBD1. This CDR3 is 13 amino acids long. Looked up from germline, CDR1 is MGHDK and CDR2 is SYGVNS. V dropped 11 bases and J dropped 6; count of bases not matched to a gene: 12. The CDR3 loop reads CAGEQGISAEAFF. Here the CDR3 DNA reads TGTGCCGGCGAACAGGGGATAAGCGCTGAAGCTTTCTTT.

There are a few counts of this clonotype. The V gene is TRBV6-2 or TRBV6-3, the J gene TRBJ2-3, with TRBD2 as a possible D gene (7 bases). Looked up from germline, CDR1 is MNHEY and CDR2 is SVGEGT. This CDR3 has 17 residues. V lost 5 bases and J lost 1, with 19 bases in between. The CDR3 nucleotides are TGTGCCAGCAGTCCCATAGGGGGGGGGACCCGCACAGATACGCAGTATTTT. It specifies CASSPIGGGTRTDTQYF.

This clonotype was detected a few times. The V gene is TRBV6-6, the J gene TRBJ2-7; 7 bases fit TRBD1. CDR1 and CDR2 (germline): MNHNY, SVGAGI (reference sequence). The CDR3 has 14 residues. Trimming at V came to 6 bases and at J to 6 bases, leaving 11 bases not matched to a gene. CDR3 sequence (DNA): TGTGCCAGCAGAAACCTACAGGGGATGGGCGAGCAGTACTTC. Residues: CASRNLQGMGEQYF.

This clonotype showed up many times. The rearrangement links TRBV25-1 to TRBJ1-4; TRBD1 aligns across 7 bases. CDR1 is MGHDK, CDR2 SYGVNS, per germline. V shed 3 bases and J 3 bases; nucleotides not matched to a gene: 4. The CDR3 runs to 15 residues. The CDR3 DNA reads TGTGCCAGCAGTGATGACAGGGAAGCTAATGAAAAACTGTTTTTT. Its protein is CASSDDREANEKLFF.

This chain uses TRBV10-1 with TRBJ1-1; D gene ambiguous. The length of the CDR3 is 11 residues. V was shortened by 10 bases and J by 0 bases, with 6 bases between the two germline ends. The germline gives CDR1 WNHNN, CDR2 SYGVQD (reference sequence). CDR3 nucleotides: TGCGCCAAGACTCTGAACACTGAAGCTTTCTTT. This encodes CAKTLNTEAFF.

The table lists this clonotype with many counts. Here the CDR3 DNA reads TGCGCCAGCAGCAGTTGGTGGGACGGGGAGCTGTTTTTT. Protein product: CASSSWWDGELFF. This sequence joins TRBV5-1 and TRBJ2-2; D call uncertain. In germline, CDR1 is SGHRS, CDR2 YFSETQ. This CDR3 has 13 amino acids. V dropped 4 bases and J dropped 7 bases, with 11 bases sitting between them.

The V gene is TRBV7-3, the J gene TRBJ2-2, with TRBD1 matching 7 bases. From germline, CDR1 is SGHTA and CDR2 FQGTGA. Trimming cost V 4 bases and J 6 bases; bases outside gene matches: 2. This CDR3 contains 13 residues. The CDR3 loop is CASSSTGAGELFF. Written as DNA, the CDR3 is TGTGCCAGCAGCTCCACAGGGGCCGGGGAGCTGTTTTTT.